One T cell receptor (beta chain) is described in this entry. This may arise from a read error, as a much more abundant clone is one base away. This entry belongs to a study of T-cell reconstitution after alpha-beta-depleted transplantation in children. Unique molecular identifiers were built into the TCRbeta library. TCRdb re-analysed the PCR reads in MiXCR, keeping a single row per CDR3 protein. This repertoire shows roughly 300,000 distinct CDR3 sequences, roughly 9.5% found once; its top ten account for around 9.1%. This CDR3 region has 12 residues. Germline CDR1 reads LGHDT; CDR2 reads YNNKEL (reference sequence). Trimming removed 5 bases at V and 10 bases at J, with 12 bases between.

The sequences come from PBMCs from the stem cell graft donor, collected from the stem cell graft. This receptor was obtained from a human donor who donated a stem cell graft to a child with SCID. This chain links TRBV3-1 with TRBJ2-1; D not certain. This CDR3 reads CASSKANGEQFF. The CDR3 region has the DNA TGTGCCAGCAGCAAAGCCAACGGAGAGCAGTTCTTC.